Listed here are 27 T cell receptor beta chains from one sample, sequenced in a study of T cells after yellow fever vaccination. TCRdb reanalysed the 5' RACE reads using MiXCR and keeps one entry per CDR3 protein. The sample yields under 350,000 distinct CDR3 sequences, roughly 3.9% seen once. The sequencing used PBMCs, collected 5 days after the yellow fever booster vaccination. All receptors derive from a man between 18 and 29 years old who received the YFV17D yellow fever vaccine.

V usage is TRBV4-2 and J usage is TRBJ2-7, with TRBD2 matching over 10 bases. CDR3 length: 17 residues. Germline CDR1 reads LGHNA; CDR2 reads YNFKEQ. V dropped 4 bases and J dropped 6; count of bases not matched to a gene: 15. The CDR3 coding sequence is TGTGCCAGCAGCCTAGCGGTCCTTACTAGCGGGGTTAGCGAGCAGTACTTC. This sequence encodes CASSLAVLTSGVSEQYF.

This clonotype has a count of ten or more. The rearrangement uses TRBV7-2 and TRBJ2-1, with D tentatively TRBD2 (7 bases). The V gene lost 5 bases and the J gene lost 3 bases, with 14 bases spanning the gap. Germline CDR1 is SGHTA and CDR2 is FQGNSA. The CDR3 length is 15 residues. The CDR3 loop reads CASSRRGGGYNEQFF. In DNA, the CDR3 is TGTGCCAGCAGCAGGCGCGGGGGCGGCTACAATGAGCAGTTCTTC. The entire variable domain, with the rest obtained from reference TRBV7-2 and TRBJ2-1, is as follows: GAGVSQSPSNKVTEKGKDVELRCDPISGHTALYWYRQSLGQGLEFLIYFQGNSAPDKSGLPSDRFSAERTGGSVSTLTIQRTQQEDSAVYLCASSRRGGGYNEQFFGPGTRLTVL.

This clonotype was seen a few times. J is TRBJ1-2 and V is TRBV12-3 or TRBV12-4; a possible D gene is TRBD1 (5 bases). CDR3 size: 15 residues. Trimming cost V 3 bases and J 3 bases, with 14 bases left between them. The CDR3 DNA is TGTGCCAGCAGTTTCGGTCCTGGGGCGTACTATGGCTACACCTTC. As protein: CASSFGPGAYYGYTF.

The V and J genes are TRBV20-1 and TRBJ2-3, with D unclear. Trimming left V 5 bases short and J 5 bases short, with 11 bases between. The CDR3 has 12 residues. Germline CDR1 reads DFQATT; CDR2 reads SNEGSKA (reference sequence). The CDR3 DNA sequence: TGCAGTGCTCCTACTCCGGGAGATACGCAGTATTTT. Residues: CSAPTPGDTQYF.

This clonotype was picked up many times. CDR3 sequence: CASSLPQSGETQYF. CDR3 nucleotides: TGCGCCAGCAGCCTACCACAATCTGGAGAGACCCAGTACTTC. This chain joins TRBV4-1 and TRBJ2-5, with D hard to call. This CDR3 comprises 14 residues. V shed 4 bases and J shed 4 bases, with 13 bases lying between them. CDR1 MGHRA and CDR2 YSYEKL come from the germline V gene.

This clonotype showed up just a few times. The genes are TRBV7-2 and TRBJ1-5, with D uncertain. Trimming cost V 5 bases and J 7 bases, with 12 bases left between them. The germline V gene encodes CDR1 SGHTA and CDR2 FQGNSA. This CDR3 contains 13 residues. The CDR3 region is CASSPQRRQPQHF. The CDR3 nucleotides are TGTGCCAGCAGCCCCCAACGGCGCCAGCCCCAGCATTTT.

The rearrangement uses TRBV11-2 and TRBJ2-2, with D uncertain. Germline CDR1 SGHAT, CDR2 FQNNGV. This CDR3 has 13 amino acids. Between the trimmed V and J ends, which lost 4 bases and 6 bases, there was a span of 9 bases. The CDR3 protein is CASSWGTAGELFF. CDR3 bases: TGTGCCAGCAGCTGGGGAACGGCCGGGGAGCTGTTTTTT. Full variable domain (rest looked up from reference TRBV11-2 and TRBJ2-2): EAGVAQSPRYKIIEKRQSVAFWCNPISGHATLYWYQQILGQGPKLLIQFQNNGVVDDSQLPKDRFSAERLKGVDSTLKIQPAKLEDSAVYLCASSWGTAGELFFGEGSRLTVL.

This chain links TRBV5-1 with TRBJ1-4; D is unresolved. CDR1 SGHRS and CDR2 YFSETQ come from the germline V gene. The CDR3 has 15 residues. Trimming cost V 0 bases and J 8 bases, with 14 bases left between them. The CDR3 nucleotides are TGCGCCAGCAGCTTGGGAGGAGGATCGGGAGAAAAACTGTTTTTT. Residues: CASSLGGGSGEKLFF. The full variable domain, completed using reference TRBV5-1 and TRBJ1-4, is KAGVTQTPRYLIKTRGQQVTLSCSPISGHRSVSWYQQTPGQGLQFLFEYFSETQRNKGNFPGRFSGRQFSNSRSEMNVSTLELGDSALYLCASSLGGGSGEKLFFGSGTQLSVL.

This clonotype was counted only a few times. The rearrangement joins TRBV20-1 to TRBJ2-1, with TRBD2 matching over 12 bases. Per the germline V gene, CDR1 is DFQATT and CDR2 is SNEGSKA (reference sequence). V shed 3 bases and J 8 bases; nucleotides not matched to a gene: 11. The CDR3 is 16 residues long. The CDR3 sequence is CSARSSLAGGMDEQFF. DNA for the CDR3: TGCAGTGCTAGGTCCAGCCTAGCGGGGGGGATGGATGAGCAGTTCTTC.

The genes are TRBV7-8 and TRBJ2-7; D remains ambiguous. The germline V gene has CDR1 SGHVS and CDR2 FQNEAQ. The CDR3 runs 14 residues. The V end was cut by 1 base, the J end by 4 bases, with 11 bases between. This CDR3 reads CASSLGPTAYEQYV. The CDR3 DNA sequence: TGTGCCAGCAGCTTAGGGCCGACTGCGTACGAGCAGTACGTC.

The CDR3 nucleotides read TGTGCCATCACCCCCGACAGGGGCCCCTACAATGAGCAGTTCTTC. It encodes CAITPDRGPYNEQFF. V usage is TRBV10-3 and J usage is TRBJ2-1; TRBD1 agrees at 8 bases. The length of the CDR3 is 15 residues. CDR1 and CDR2 (germline): ENHRY, SYGVKD. Trimming cost V 7 bases and J 2 bases; bases outside gene matches: 7.

A few counts support this clonotype. V usage is TRBV19 and J usage is TRBJ2-2, with 7 positions matching TRBD1. The CDR3 loop spans 14 amino acids. The V segment lost 3 bases and the J segment 7 bases; nucleotides outside the gene matches: 5. The germline gives CDR1 LNHDA, CDR2 SQIVND (reference sequence). The CDR3: CASSMPGGVGELFF. The CDR3 region has the DNA TGTGCCAGTAGTATGCCAGGGGGAGTCGGGGAGCTGTTTTTT.

The gene calls are TRBV7-8 and TRBJ1-2, with 7 positions matching TRBD1. The V segment lost 3 bases and the J segment 2 bases; nucleotides outside the gene matches: 3. Looked up from germline, CDR1 is SGHVS and CDR2 is FQNEAQ. The CDR3 sequence is 14 residues long. The CDR3 region has the DNA TGTGCCAGCAGCTTCCAGGACAGGAACTATGGCTACACCTTC. Protein product: CASSFQDRNYGYTF.

This clonotype has at least ten counts. The chain combines TRBV5-1 with TRBJ2-1; 10 positions agree with TRBD1. V lost 4 bases to trimming and J lost 4 bases; unmatched junction nucleotides: 5. The CDR3 runs to 15 residues. Germline V gives CDR1 SGHRS, CDR2 YFSETQ. The CDR3, as DNA: TGCGCCAGCAGCCTGACAGGGGGCGCTTACAATGAGCAGTTCTTC. This encodes CASSLTGGAYNEQFF.

J is TRBJ2-7 and V is TRBV28; D possibly corresponds to TRBD1 (5 bases). V was clipped by 5 bases and J by 4 bases, with 15 bases between them. Germline CDR1 is MDHEN and CDR2 is SYDVKM. The length of the CDR3 is 14 residues. CDR3 protein: CASSQTAAEYEQYV. In DNA form, the CDR3 reads TGTGCCAGCAGTCAGACAGCTGCCGAATACGAGCAGTACGTC.

This clonotype came up a few times. The chain joins TRBV18 to TRBJ2-1; 10 bases are a match to TRBD1. Germline CDR1 is KGHSH and CDR2 is LQKENI. Trimming took 4 bases from V and 2 from J; bases not matched to a gene: 5. CDR3 length equals 16 residues. The DNA for the CDR3 is TGTGCCAGCTCACGCACGGACAGGGGGGCCTACAATGAGCAGTTCTTC. It is translated as CASSRTDRGAYNEQFF.

The sample holds many counts of this clonotype. The CDR3 DNA reads TGTGCCAGCAGTTTTGGCGGATATAGCAATCAGCCCCAGCATTTT. As protein: CASSFGGYSNQPQHF. The V gene is TRBV6-2 or TRBV6-3, the J gene TRBJ1-5; no definite D call. The germline CDR1 and CDR2 sequences are MNHEY and SVGEGT. Deletions cut 4 bases from V and 0 bases from J, with 10 bases between. The CDR3 spans 15 residues.

This clonotype showed up many times. The rearrangement uses TRBV6-1 and TRBJ2-2; no clear D gene. The CDR3 spans 13 residues. CDR1 and CDR2 from the germline V gene are MNHNS and SASEGT. V was clipped by 6 bases and J by 1 base, with 6 bases between them. The CDR3 DNA sequence: TGTGCCAGCAGGAGCGAGAACACCGGGGAGCTGTTTTTT. As protein: CASRSENTGELFF.

This clonotype was observed many times. The CDR3 DNA reads TGCAGCGTTGCCGAGGGGGCGGGCGGGGAGCTGTTTTTT. It yields the protein CSVAEGAGGELFF. The V and J genes are TRBV29-1 and TRBJ2-2, with 7 bases fitting TRBD1. With 4 bases clipped from V and 7 bases from J, the junction kept 6 bases outside the gene matches. CDR3 length: 13 amino acids. Germline assignment: CDR1 SQVTM and CDR2 ANQGSEA.

The chain has TRBV7-6 and TRBJ2-2, with D unresolved. Germline-derived CDR1 and CDR2 are SGHVS and FNYEAQ. V was trimmed by 1 base and J by 4 bases, leaving 13 bases between them. The CDR3 spans 16 residues. The CDR3 sequence is CASSLGALSSTGELFF. CDR3 DNA sequence: TGTGCCAGCAGCTTAGGGGCCCTGAGTAGCACCGGGGAGCTGTTTTTT.

The V call is TRBV20-1, the J call TRBJ2-1; 7 positions match TRBD2. The germline V gene encodes CDR1 DFQATT and CDR2 SNEGSKA (reference sequence). Losses at the gene ends were 8 bases for V and 8 bases for J; bases not matched to a gene: 12. The CDR3 consists of 13 residues. CDR3 sequence: CSTREGTRYEQFF. The CDR3 DNA reads TGCAGTACAAGGGAGGGTACCCGATATGAGCAGTTCTTC.

This chain uses TRBV6-1 with TRBJ1-2; a possible D gene is TRBD1 (6 bases). This CDR3 spans 13 amino acids. Germline-derived CDR1 and CDR2 are MNHNS and SASEGT. The V end was cut by 7 bases, the J end by 2 bases, with 11 bases between. The CDR3 nucleotides are TGTGCCAGCAATGGGGGCCAGAACTATGGCTACACCTTC. Translating it yields CASNGGQNYGYTF.

This clonotype was recorded a few times. The chain carries TRBV7-3 and TRBJ2-1; 15 positions agree with TRBD2. There are 20 residues in the CDR3. Germline V lookup: CDR1 SGHTA, CDR2 FQGTGA. V was pared by 5 bases and J by 7 bases, with 18 bases of the junction left unmatched. The CDR3 DNA is TGTGCCAGCAGCCCCCATGCTCCCGGGACTAGCGGGGGGCGTTATAATGAGCAGTTCTTC. It codes for CASSPHAPGTSGGRYNEQFF.

This clonotype was detected ten times or more. In nucleotides, the CDR3 is TGTGCCAGCAGCTCCAATCCGTCGACAGAACCTTTGGGCTACACCTTC. Protein product: CASSSNPSTEPLGYTF. V usage is TRBV7-2 and J usage is TRBJ1-2, with a weak D call TRBD1 (5 bases). Trimming cost V 4 bases and J 8 bases, with 23 bases left between them. CDR1 is SGHTA, CDR2 FQGNSA, per germline. CDR3 length: 16 amino acids.

This clonotype showed up just a few times. The rearrangement joins TRBV7-2 to TRBJ2-7; maybe TRBD1 (5 bases). Trimming took off 5 bases at V and 0 bases at J, with 11 bases between the two ends. Germline V CDR1 and CDR2: SGHTA, FQGNSA. The CDR3 is made up of 14 amino acids. The CDR3 bases are TGTGCCAGCAGCGGGGCCTTGGGCTCCTACGAGCAGTACTTC. Translation gives CASSGALGSYEQYF.

This chain links TRBV7-8 with TRBJ1-5; D gene unclear. The ends were cut back, 5 bases at V and 1 base at J, with 3 bases in the middle. The CDR3 contains 12 residues. CDR1 is SGHVS and CDR2 is FQNEAQ in the germline V gene. CDR3: CASSTSNQPQHF. The CDR3 bases are TGTGCCAGCAGCACGAGCAATCAGCCCCAGCATTTT.

In its sample, this clonotype was seen many times. This chain joins TRBV5-1 and TRBJ2-1, with D maybe TRBD1 (6 bases). With 1 base removed from V and 4 bases from J, the gap between germline ends came to 9 bases. The CDR3 totals 14 residues. Germline V gives CDR1 SGHRS, CDR2 YFSETQ. The DNA of the CDR3 is TGCGCCAGCAGCTTGTCCGACAGGTACAATGAGCAGTTCTTC. Translating gives CASSLSDRYNEQFF.